The 20 T cell receptor beta chains reported below all come from one sample, sequenced in a study of blood T cell repertoires in COVID-19. Sequencing used immunoSEQ multiplex PCR; TCRdb keeps in-frame clones, though not all of them. The sample lists approximately 54,000 clones; roughly 90% were seen once. Sequencing was carried out using peripheral blood. Receptor source: a man in his forties or fifties with acute or convalescent COVID-19.

This chain uses TRBV9 with TRBJ1-6; possible D gene TRBD1, 6 bases. Per the germline V gene, CDR1 is SGDLS and CDR2 is YYNGEE. Trimming cost V 4 bases and J 8 bases, with 16 bases left between them. The CDR3 consists of 15 residues. The CDR3 sequence: CASSQGPSWDSPLHF. In DNA, the CDR3 is TGTGCCAGCAGCCAGGGGCCCTCATGGGATTCACCCCTCCACTTT.

V usage is TRBV12-3 or TRBV12-4 and J usage is TRBJ1-1; D call uncertain. The CDR3 sequence is 11 residues long. V was shortened by 2 bases and J by 5 bases, with 3 bases between the two germline ends. The CDR3 spells CASSLRTEAFF. Written as DNA, the CDR3 is TGTGCCAGCAGTTTACGGACTGAAGCTTTCTTT.

The chain links TRBV24-1 to TRBJ2-1, with 11 bases aligning to TRBD2. This CDR3 spans 15 amino acids. Germline values: CDR1 KGHDR, CDR2 SFDVKD. J lost 6 bases, V lost 5 bases, and 5 bases had no gene match. The CDR3 region has the DNA TGTGCCACCAGTGCTCTAGCGGGAGGCCCCAATGAGCAGTTCTTC. This codes for CATSALAGGPNEQFF.

The V gene is TRBV7-2, the J gene TRBJ1-5, with 8 bases lining up with TRBD1. CDR3 size: 14 residues. The V gene's germline CDR1 is SGHTA and CDR2 FQGNSA. Unmatched junction bases numbered 10, after V lost 5 bases and J lost 10 bases. The CDR3 DNA is TGTGCCAGCAGCCAAGGACAGGGCAAATCACCCCAGCATTTT. Translation: CASSQGQGKSPQHF.

This clone showed up just once. As DNA, the CDR3 is TGCGCCAGCAGCTTGGCCATTGGCGGAGGTACCTACGAGCAGTACTTC. This encodes CASSLAIGGGTYEQYF. This sequence joins TRBV5-1 and TRBJ2-7; D might be TRBD2 (5 bases). V gave up 0 bases and J gave up 2 bases, with 15 bases separating them. Germline CDR1 reads SGHRS; CDR2 reads YFSETQ. CDR3 length: 16 residues.

The rearrangement joins TRBV28 to TRBJ2-7, with 8 bases identical to TRBD1. V was clipped by 2 bases and J by 4 bases; unmatched bases: 1. CDR3 length: 13 residues. CDR1 and CDR2 from the germline V gene are MDHEN and SYDVKM. CDR3 nucleotide sequence: TGTGCCAGCAGTTTAGGGGACAGGTACGAGCAGTACTTC. It translates to CASSLGDRYEQYF.

The CDR3 loop reads CASSLRDSYGYTF. The CDR3 DNA reads as TGTGCCAGCAGCCTCAGGGATTCCTACGGCTACACCTTC. The rearrangement uses TRBV12-3 or TRBV12-4 and TRBJ1-2, with a weak D call TRBD1 (5 bases). This CDR3 comprises 13 residues. The V gene lost 6 bases and the J gene lost 8 bases, with 16 bases spanning the gap.

This rearrangement joins TRBV7-6 to TRBJ1-1; 7 bases map to TRBD1. This CDR3 has 13 amino acids. Unmatched junction bases numbered 5, after V lost 5 bases and J lost 5 bases. Germline CDR1 is SGHVS and CDR2 is FNYEAQ. The CDR3 region has the DNA TGTGCCAGCAGCAGAGACAGGGATACTGAAGCTTTCTTT. Translating gives CASSRDRDTEAFF.

In the case of this clone: Other nucleotide sequences in the sample specify the same CDR3. The genes are TRBV19 and TRBJ2-7; 9 bases are shared with TRBD2. CDR3 length: 15 amino acids. In germline, CDR1 is LNHDA, CDR2 SQIVND (reference sequence). The J segment lost 2 bases and the V segment lost 1 base, leaving 3 bases of the junction unmatched. CDR3 coding DNA: TGTGCCAGTAGTATAGTGGCGGGAGGGACCTACGAGCAGTACTTC. The encoded protein is CASSIVAGGTYEQYF.

This chain links TRBV6-5 with TRBJ2-5, with 11 positions matching TRBD2. Germline assignment: CDR1 MNHEY and CDR2 SVGAGI. The CDR3 is made up of 15 amino acids. With V trimmed by 6 bases and J by 6 bases, 9 bases remained unmatched. Written as DNA, the CDR3 is TGTGCCAGCAGCCCAACTAGCGGGAGTTTCCAGACCCAGTACTTC. Encoded protein: CASSPTSGSFQTQYF.

The chain couples TRBV2 to TRBJ1-6; 11 bases are shared with TRBD1. The CDR3 runs to 17 residues. Germline values: CDR1 SNHLY, CDR2 FYNNEI. J gave up 10 bases and V 6 bases, and 14 bases lay outside the gene matches. CDR3 in DNA: TGTGCCAGCAGAACACGAAAAGGACAGGGGGCTGAATCACCCCTCCACTTT. The encoded protein is CASRTRKGQGAESPLHF.

The rearrangement links TRBV5-1 to TRBJ1-1; D uncertain. V was trimmed by 0 bases and J by 0 bases, leaving 9 bases between them. Germline V CDR1 and CDR2: SGHRS, YFSETQ. The CDR3 is 15 residues long. CDR3 sequence: CASSLGAGLNTEAFF. The CDR3 DNA is TGCGCCAGCAGCTTGGGGGCGGGGTTGAACACTGAAGCTTTCTTT.

The chain recombines TRBV7-6 with TRBJ2-1, with TRBD2 as a possible D gene (6 bases). CDR1 and CDR2 from the germline V gene are SGHVS and FNYEAQ. CDR3 length: 14 residues. V gave up 5 bases and J gave up 5 bases, with 13 bases separating them. The CDR3 reads CASSLRDWDNEQFF. The CDR3 nucleotides read TGTGCCAGCAGCCTACGGGACTGGGACAATGAGCAGTTCTTC.

The chain links TRBV7-9 to TRBJ2-7; TRBD1 aligns across 8 bases. The CDR3 is 16 amino acids. The V and J ends lost 4 bases and 4 bases, in that order; junction bases with no gene match: 12. The germline CDR1 and CDR2 sequences are SEHNR and FQNEAQ (reference sequence). CDR3 region: CASSSQTGTGPYEQYF. In nucleotides, the CDR3 is TGTGCCAGCAGCTCCCAAACCGGGACAGGACCTTACGAGCAGTACTTC.

In this sample, this clone turned up once. The gene calls are TRBV24-1 and TRBJ1-5; D is perhaps TRBD1 (6 bases). Deletions cut 4 bases from V and 2 bases from J, with 11 bases between. The CDR3 totals 15 residues. CDR1 and CDR2 from the germline V gene are KGHDR and SFDVKD. CDR3 region: CATSDLGHGNQPQHF. In DNA form, the CDR3 reads TGTGCCACCAGTGACTTGGGACACGGCAATCAGCCCCAGCATTTT.

This clone was seen a single time. J is TRBJ2-1 and V is TRBV14; 12 nucleotides agree with TRBD2. The CDR3 is 18 residues long. Trimming took 1 base from V and 4 from J; bases not matched to a gene: 8. Germline V gives CDR1 SGHDN, CDR2 FVKESK. The CDR3 protein is CASSQGWTSGKVYNEQFF. CDR3 nucleotides: TGTGCCAGCAGCCAAGGCTGGACTAGCGGGAAAGTTTACAATGAGCAGTTCTTC.

This rearrangement joins TRBV7-6 to TRBJ1-1; D not resolved. The V end was cut by 5 bases, the J end by 0 bases, with 4 bases between. The germline V gene encodes CDR1 SGHVS and CDR2 FNYEAQ. This CDR3 has 12 residues. The CDR3 sequence: CASSHMNTEAFF. The CDR3 region has the DNA TGTGCCAGCAGCCACATGAACACTGAAGCTTTCTTT.

The genes are TRBV27 and TRBJ1-1, with D possibly matching TRBD1 (5 bases). The CDR3 length is 13 residues. V was cut by 3 bases and J by 5 bases, with 10 bases left in between. The germline V gene has CDR1 MNHEY and CDR2 SMNVEV (reference sequence). The CDR3 is CASSFGGYTEAFF. For the CDR3, the DNA is TGTGCCAGCAGTTTCGGGGGGTATACTGAAGCTTTCTTT.

The J gene is TRBJ2-7, the V gene TRBV15, with 9 bases that match TRBD2. V lost 5 bases to trimming and J lost 5 bases; unmatched junction nucleotides: 7. Per germline, CDR1 LNHNV and CDR2 YYDKDF (reference sequence). CDR3 length: 14 residues. The CDR3 loop is CATSYAGGLNEQYF. CDR3 DNA sequence: TGTGCCACCAGCTACGCGGGAGGGCTGAACGAGCAGTACTTC.

The chain joins TRBV30 to TRBJ2-7; D is unresolved. The CDR3 is 14 amino acids. Trimming cost V 0 bases and J 0 bases, with 9 bases left between them. The V gene's germline CDR1 is GTSNPN and CDR2 SVGIG (reference sequence). In DNA form, the CDR3 reads TGTGCCTGGAGTGTAAACTCTATCTCCTACGAGCAGTACTTC. Protein: CAWSVNSISYEQYF.